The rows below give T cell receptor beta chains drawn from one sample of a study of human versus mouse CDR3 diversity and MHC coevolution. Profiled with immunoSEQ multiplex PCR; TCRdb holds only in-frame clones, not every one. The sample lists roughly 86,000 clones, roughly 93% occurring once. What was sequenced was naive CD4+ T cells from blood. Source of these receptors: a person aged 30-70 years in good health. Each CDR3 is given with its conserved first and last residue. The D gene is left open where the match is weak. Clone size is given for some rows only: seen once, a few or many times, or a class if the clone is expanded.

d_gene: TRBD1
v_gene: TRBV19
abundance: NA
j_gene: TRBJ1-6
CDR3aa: CASLGQGALSSPLHF
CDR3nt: TGTGCCAGTTTGGGACAGGGGGCGCTGAGTTCACCCCTCCACTTT

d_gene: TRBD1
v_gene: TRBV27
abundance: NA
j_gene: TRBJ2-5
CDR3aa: CASSLWTGSQTQYF
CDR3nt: TGTGCCAGCAGTTTATGGACAGGGTCACAGACCCAGTACTTC

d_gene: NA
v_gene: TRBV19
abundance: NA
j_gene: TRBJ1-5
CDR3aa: CASSIYSGDQPQHF
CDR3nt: TGTGCCAGTAGTATTTATTCGGGGGACCAGCCCCAGCATTTT

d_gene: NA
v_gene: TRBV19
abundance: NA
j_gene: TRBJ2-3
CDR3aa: CASSISGIATDTQYF
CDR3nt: TGTGCCAGTAGTATCTCCGGGATTGCCACAGATACGCAGTATTTT

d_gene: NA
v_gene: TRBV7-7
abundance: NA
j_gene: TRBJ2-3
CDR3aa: CASSLTGTSTDTQYF
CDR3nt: TGTGCCAGCAGCTTGACCGGGACTAGCACAGATACGCAGTATTTT

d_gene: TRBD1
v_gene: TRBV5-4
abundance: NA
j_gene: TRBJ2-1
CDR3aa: CASSYGQGPFSYNEQFF
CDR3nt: TGTGCCAGCAGCTACGGACAGGGGCCATTCTCCTACAATGAGCAGTTCTTC

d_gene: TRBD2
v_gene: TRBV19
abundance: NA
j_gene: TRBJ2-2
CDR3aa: CASRRAGVATGTGELFF
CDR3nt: TGTGCCAGTAGGAGAGCGGGAGTAGCAACGGGCACCGGGGAGCTGTTTTTT

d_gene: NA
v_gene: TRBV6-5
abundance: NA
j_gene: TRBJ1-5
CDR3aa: CASKIREYSNQPQHF
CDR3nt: TGTGCCAGCAAAATTAGGGAGTATAGCAATCAGCCCCAGCATTTT

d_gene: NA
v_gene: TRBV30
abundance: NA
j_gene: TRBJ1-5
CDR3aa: CAWSSSGSNQPQHF
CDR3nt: TGTGCCTGGAGTAGTTCAGGGAGCAATCAGCCCCAGCATTTT

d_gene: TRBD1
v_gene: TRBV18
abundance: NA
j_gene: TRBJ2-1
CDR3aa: CASSRYGTGRLNNEQFF
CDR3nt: TGTGCCAGCTCACGCTATGGGACAGGCCGACTGAACAATGAGCAGTTCTTC

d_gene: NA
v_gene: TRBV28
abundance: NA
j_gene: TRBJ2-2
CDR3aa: CASNSGPGELFF
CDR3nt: TGTGCCAGCAACTCAGGGCCCGGGGAGCTGTTTTTT

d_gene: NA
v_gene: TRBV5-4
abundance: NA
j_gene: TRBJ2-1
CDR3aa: CASAGAGGHNEQFF
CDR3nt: TGTGCCAGCGCGGGGGCAGGGGGCCACAATGAGCAGTTCTTC

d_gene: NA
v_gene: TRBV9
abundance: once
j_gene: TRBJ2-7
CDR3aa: CASSVEVKSVAEQYF
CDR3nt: TGTGCCAGCAGCGTGGAGGTGAAGTCGGTTGCCGAGCAGTACTTC

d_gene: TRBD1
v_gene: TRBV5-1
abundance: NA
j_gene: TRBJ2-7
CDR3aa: CASSLQGLGYEQYF
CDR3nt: TGCGCCAGCAGCTTACAGGGGCTCGGTTACGAGCAGTACTTC

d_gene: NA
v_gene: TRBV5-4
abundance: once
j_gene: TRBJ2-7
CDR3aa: CASSLDLGAQYF
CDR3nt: TGTGCCAGCAGCTTGGACCTGGGCGCGCAGTACTTC

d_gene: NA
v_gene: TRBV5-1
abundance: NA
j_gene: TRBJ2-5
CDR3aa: CASSRENPQETQYF
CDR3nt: TGCGCCAGCAGCAGAGAGAATCCCCAAGAGACCCAGTACTTC

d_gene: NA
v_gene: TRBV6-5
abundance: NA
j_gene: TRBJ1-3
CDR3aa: CASSWNRFSGNTIYF
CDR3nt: TGTGCCAGCAGTTGGAACAGATTCTCTGGAAACACCATATATTTT

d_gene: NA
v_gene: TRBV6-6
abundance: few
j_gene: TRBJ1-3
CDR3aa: CASRHDPRGNTIYF
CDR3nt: TGTGCCAGCAGACACGACCCGAGGGGAAACACCATATATTTT

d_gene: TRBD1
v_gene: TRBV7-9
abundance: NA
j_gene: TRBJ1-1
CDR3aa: CASSQGQGGSETEAFF
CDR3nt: TGTGCCAGCAGCCAAGGACAGGGGGGGTCGGAGACTGAAGCTTTCTTT

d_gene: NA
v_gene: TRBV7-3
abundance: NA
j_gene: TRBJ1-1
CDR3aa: CASSSRGNTEAFF
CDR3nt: TGTGCCAGCAGCTCCAGGGGGAACACTGAAGCTTTCTTT

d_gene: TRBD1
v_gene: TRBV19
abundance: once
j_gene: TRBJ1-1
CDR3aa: CASSIDPLRQGDYTEAFF
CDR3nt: TGTGCCAGTAGTATAGACCCACTCCGACAGGGGGATTACACTGAAGCTTTCTTT

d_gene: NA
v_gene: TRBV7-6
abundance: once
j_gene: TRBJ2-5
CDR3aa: CASSLRWRGPGQETQYF
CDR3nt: TGTGCCAGCAGCTTAAGGTGGCGGGGGCCGGGGCAAGAGACCCAGTACTTC

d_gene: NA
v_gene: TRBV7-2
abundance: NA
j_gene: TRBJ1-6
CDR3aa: CASSLRVLLNSPLHF
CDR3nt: TGTGCCAGCAGCTTACGTGTACTATTGAATTCACCCCTCCACTTT

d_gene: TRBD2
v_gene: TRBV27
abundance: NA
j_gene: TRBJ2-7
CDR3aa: CASSLLGSGGSSYEQYF
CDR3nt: TGTGCCAGCAGTTTATTAGGCTCGGGCGGGAGCTCCTACGAGCAGTACTTC

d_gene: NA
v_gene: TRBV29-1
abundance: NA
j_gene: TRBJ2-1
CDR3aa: CSVEQYNEQFF
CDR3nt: TGCAGCGTCGAGCAATACAATGAGCAGTTCTTC

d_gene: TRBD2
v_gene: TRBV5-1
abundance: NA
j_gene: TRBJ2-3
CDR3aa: CASTTSGRGTDTQYF
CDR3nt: TGCGCCAGCACCACGAGCGGGAGGGGCACAGATACGCAGTATTTT

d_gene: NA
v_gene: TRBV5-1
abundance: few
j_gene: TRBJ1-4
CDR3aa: CASSSLATNEKLFF
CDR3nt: TGCGCCAGCAGCTCCCTTGCAACTAATGAAAAACTGTTTTTT

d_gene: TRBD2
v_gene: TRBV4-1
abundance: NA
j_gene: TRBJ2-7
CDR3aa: CASSRSGSSYEQYF
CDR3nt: TGCGCCAGCAGCCGAAGCGGGAGCTCCTACGAGCAGTACTTC

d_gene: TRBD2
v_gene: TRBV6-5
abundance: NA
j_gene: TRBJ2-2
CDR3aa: CASIRTRGSGELFF
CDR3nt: TGTGCCAGCATCCGGACTAGGGGTTCCGGGGAGCTGTTTTTT

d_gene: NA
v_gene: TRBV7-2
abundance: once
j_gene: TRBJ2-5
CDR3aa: CASSLVWDSQYF
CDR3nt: TGTGCCAGCAGCTTAGTGTGGGACTCTCAGTACTTC

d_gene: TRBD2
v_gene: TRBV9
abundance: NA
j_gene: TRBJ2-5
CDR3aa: CASTPGGQETQYF
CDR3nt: TGTGCCAGCACCCCGGGAGGCCAAGAGACCCAGTACTTC

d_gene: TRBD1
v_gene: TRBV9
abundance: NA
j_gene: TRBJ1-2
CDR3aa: CASSVASGQGAIGYTF
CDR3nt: TGTGCCAGCAGCGTAGCCTCAGGACAGGGGGCAATTGGCTACACCTTC

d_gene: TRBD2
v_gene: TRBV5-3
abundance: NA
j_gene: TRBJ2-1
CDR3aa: CARSLVVTGLAENNEQFF
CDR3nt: TGTGCCAGAAGCTTGGTTGTGACCGGACTAGCTGAAAACAATGAGCAGTTCTTC

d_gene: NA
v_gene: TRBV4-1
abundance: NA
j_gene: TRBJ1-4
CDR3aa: CASSQGPQRKLFF
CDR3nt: TGCGCCAGCAGCCAGGGTCCTCAGCGAAAACTGTTTTTT

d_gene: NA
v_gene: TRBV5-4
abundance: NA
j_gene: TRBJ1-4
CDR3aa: CASSLANKEKLFF
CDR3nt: TGTGCCAGCAGCTTGGCCAACAAGGAAAAACTGTTTTTT

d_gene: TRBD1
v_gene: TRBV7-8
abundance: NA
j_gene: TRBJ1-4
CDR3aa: CASSPDRVSTNEKLFF
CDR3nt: TGTGCCAGCAGCCCAGACAGGGTTTCAACTAATGAAAAACTGTTTTTT